The subject of this entry is one T cell receptor beta chain. Its specificity is not known. At one end the junction does not follow the germline gene, possibly because of a read error. The source of the sample is a study of cytomegalovirus exposure and HLA in healthy donors. Vbeta (60) and Jbeta (13) primers were used in the PCR. The protocol was immunoSEQ multiplex PCR, while the TCRdb copy is restricted to in-frame clones and leaves out a portion. The sample consists of under 150,000 clones, over 60% of them appearing once. Germline-derived CDR1 and CDR2 are LNHDA and SQIVND (reference sequence). The CDR3 covers 15 residues. Study-wide points: HLA restriction was apparent for most CMV-associated TCR beta chains in a later analysis.

The rearrangement joins TRBV19 to TRBJ2-1; D possibly corresponds to TRBD2 (6 bases). The source is a man aged 35 to 55 in good health and CMV-seropositive. The sequenced sample was PBMCs. The CDR3 nucleotides are TGTGCCAGTAGTATAGGTGGGACTTCCTCCAATGAGCAGTTCTTC. This codes for CASSIGGTSSNEQFF.